A single sample is the source of the 21 T cell receptor beta chains below, sequenced in a study of T cell responses to AZD1222 COVID-19 vaccine. The repertoire was sequenced with immunoSEQ multiplex PCR; TCRdb's copy has only in-frame clones and lacks some. The sample yields 70,000 to 85,000 clones, roughly 80% seen once. Sequencing was performed on peripheral blood, taken on day 0 of AZD1222 vaccination. The receptors stem from an adult in good health.

V usage is TRBV12-3 or TRBV12-4 and J usage is TRBJ1-5; D is unclear. Trimming pared 3 bases from V and 6 bases from J, leaving 6 bases between. The CDR3 loop spans 12 amino acids. The CDR3 here is CASSLDSQPQHF. Here the CDR3 DNA reads TGTGCCAGCAGTTTGGACTCTCAGCCCCAGCATTTT.

This sequence joins TRBV6-1 and TRBJ2-7; tentative D call: TRBD2 (5 bases). Germline V gene data show CDR1 as MNHNS and CDR2 as SASEGT. This CDR3 has 16 residues. V was cut by 1 base and J by 0 bases, with 13 bases left in between. CDR3 residues: CASSEVFGGFSYEQYF. The CDR3 DNA sequence: TGTGCCAGCAGTGAAGTTTTTGGAGGCTTCTCCTACGAGCAGTACTTC.

The chain has TRBV10-2 and TRBJ2-2; TRBD2 matches 9 bases. The CDR3 consists of 14 residues. V trimming: 7 bases; J trimming: 5 bases; junction bases outside the gene matches: 5. CDR1 is WSHSY, CDR2 SAAADI, per germline. CDR3 coding DNA: TGCGCCAGCATTGGCGGGAGGGAAACCGGGGAGCTGTTTTTT. This translates into CASIGGRETGELFF.

This chain uses TRBV4-1 with TRBJ1-1, with D possibly matching TRBD1 (6 bases). The CDR3 is 13 amino acids. Germline V gene data show CDR1 as MGHRA and CDR2 as YSYEKL. V was shortened by 3 bases and J by 3 bases, with 8 bases between the two germline ends. The CDR3 sequence: CASSQGADTEAFF. The CDR3 coding sequence is TGCGCCAGCAGCCAGGGGGCCGACACTGAAGCTTTCTTT.

V usage is TRBV6-2 or TRBV6-3 and J usage is TRBJ1-1; D gene unclear. Trimming stripped 3 bases from V and 1 base from J, with 9 bases between. The germline gives CDR1 MNHEY, CDR2 SVGEGT. The CDR3 extends over 14 amino acids. In DNA, the CDR3 is TGTGCCAGCAGTTATTCGAAGGGGAACACTGAAGCTTTCTTT. Its translation: CASSYSKGNTEAFF.

The rearrangement joins TRBV19 to TRBJ2-1; 7 nucleotides match TRBD2. In germline, CDR1 is LNHDA, CDR2 SQIVND (reference sequence). With V trimmed by 6 bases and J by 10 bases, 21 bases remained unmatched. The CDR3 sequence is 17 residues long. CDR3 DNA sequence: TGTGCCAGTAGACTCCTGGGTGGGCGGGAGTCCCTAGGGGAGCAGTTCTTC. This encodes CASRLLGGRESLGEQFF.

The rearrangement joins TRBV4-3 to TRBJ2-5, with D perhaps TRBD2 (6 bases). V was pared by 4 bases and J by 2 bases, with 23 bases between. The CDR3 has 18 amino acids. In germline, CDR1 is LGHNA, CDR2 YSLEER. In DNA form, the CDR3 reads TGCGCCAGCAGCCCTCAGGTGGTAGCGGAGTCGGTACAAGAGACCCAGTACTTC. Its translation: CASSPQVVAESVQETQYF.

The rearrangement joins TRBV29-1 to TRBJ1-1, with D unresolved. Per germline, CDR1 SQVTM and CDR2 ANQGSEA. CDR3 length: 12 residues. The ends were cut back, 4 bases at V and 4 bases at J, with 10 bases in the middle. The CDR3 region is CSVVSGGTEAFF. CDR3 bases: TGCAGCGTTGTCTCGGGAGGCACTGAAGCTTTCTTT.

The rearrangement joins TRBV10-3 to TRBJ2-1, with 10 bases lining up with TRBD2. In germline, CDR1 is ENHRY, CDR2 SYGVKD. CDR3 length: 15 amino acids. Germline trimming cut 6 bases from V and 9 bases from J; bases unmatched to any gene: 11. The CDR3 loop reads CAIRTNSGGAGEQFF. The CDR3 coding sequence is TGTGCCATCAGAACAAACAGCGGGGGGGCCGGTGAGCAGTTCTTC.

The J gene is TRBJ1-5, the V gene TRBV11-2; unclear D gene. Trimming shortened V by 2 bases and J by 0 bases, and 8 bases separated the two germline ends. The CDR3 extends over 15 amino acids. Per the germline V gene, CDR1 is SGHAT and CDR2 is FQNNGV. The CDR3 loop is CASSLRADSNQPQHF. In DNA, the CDR3 is TGTGCCAGCAGCTTACGGGCGGATAGCAATCAGCCCCAGCATTTT.

V is TRBV6-5 and J is TRBJ1-3, with D tentatively TRBD1 (6 bases). V shed 0 bases and J shed 4 bases, with 13 bases lying between them. This CDR3 comprises 16 residues. Germline CDR1 MNHEY, CDR2 SVGAGI. The CDR3 DNA follows: TGTGCCAGCAGTTACTCGAACTGGGGGGCCGGAAACACCATATATTTT. Translating it yields CASSYSNWGAGNTIYF.

This sequence joins TRBV6-6 and TRBJ2-1, with D tentatively TRBD1 or TRBD2 (6 bases each). The ends were cut back, 6 bases at V and 12 bases at J, with 18 bases in the middle. CDR3 length equals 13 residues. Germline V lookup: CDR1 MNHNY, CDR2 SVGAGI (reference sequence). In DNA form, the CDR3 reads TGTGCCAGCAGAACCCCCGGGGGCCTCGGGCAGTTCTTC. As protein: CASRTPGGLGQFF.

This clone was counted a single time. The rearrangement links TRBV11-2 to TRBJ1-2; 7 nucleotides match TRBD1. The germline gives CDR1 SGHAT, CDR2 FQNNGV. This CDR3 region has 16 residues. The trim removed 4 bases at V and 8 bases at J, leaving 16 bases unmatched. Here the CDR3 DNA reads TGTGCCAGCAGCTCGCTTCGAGGGGGCGAGTTACGGGGCTACACCTTC. As protein: CASSSLRGGELRGYTF.

This clone was seen only once. J is TRBJ2-3 and V is TRBV6-5, with a possible D match to TRBD2 (5 bases). CDR3 length equals 14 residues. Germline V gene sequence: CDR1 MNHEY, CDR2 SVGAGI. V lost 7 bases to trimming and J lost 0 bases, with 11 bases between them. CDR3 sequence reads: CASKRTGSTDTQYF. CDR3 nucleotide sequence: TGTGCCAGCAAAAGGACTGGGAGCACAGATACGCAGTATTTT.

The chain recombines TRBV5-1 with TRBJ2-5; D might be TRBD1 (5 bases). In germline, CDR1 is SGHRS, CDR2 YFSETQ. This CDR3 contains 14 residues. V dropped 3 bases and J dropped 5 bases, with 14 bases sitting between them. CDR3: CASSSDRIWETQYF. The CDR3 DNA reads as TGCGCCAGCAGCTCTGACAGAATTTGGGAGACCCAGTACTTC.

The chain has TRBV5-1 and TRBJ1-1; TRBD1 agrees at 9 bases. Germline V gene sequence: CDR1 SGHRS, CDR2 YFSETQ. J lost 6 bases, V lost 2 bases, and 5 bases had no gene match. The CDR3 totals 14 residues. The CDR3 loop is CASSFGQGLAEAFF. In nucleotides, the CDR3 is TGCGCCAGCAGCTTTGGACAGGGGCTCGCTGAAGCTTTCTTT.

The chain has TRBV2 and TRBJ2-1, with 7 bases fitting TRBD2. This CDR3 region has 12 residues. Trimming took 7 bases from V and 7 from J; bases not matched to a gene: 4. The germline V gene encodes CDR1 SNHLY and CDR2 FYNNEI. The CDR3 reads CASTGLVNEQFF. DNA for the CDR3: TGTGCCAGCACCGGACTAGTAAATGAGCAGTTCTTC.

The chain has TRBV2 and TRBJ2-7; 8 bases fit TRBD2. The CDR3 length is 15 residues. Trimming took 0 bases from V and 6 from J; bases not matched to a gene: 7. Per germline, CDR1 SNHLY and CDR2 FYNNEI. CDR3 protein: CASSEATGGPSEQYF. The CDR3 region has the DNA TGTGCCAGCAGTGAAGCAACGGGGGGGCCTAGCGAGCAGTACTTC.

The chain couples TRBV2 to TRBJ2-5; TRBD1 or TRBD2 may be the D gene (5 bases each). With 3 bases removed from V and 7 bases from J, the gap between germline ends came to 12 bases. Germline V gene sequence: CDR1 SNHLY, CDR2 FYNNEI. The CDR3 is 13 residues long. CDR3 region: CASSDMGRGTQYF. As DNA, the CDR3 is TGTGCCAGCAGTGATATGGGACGCGGGACCCAGTACTTC.

This clone was observed a single time. The chain couples TRBV30 to TRBJ1-4; D gene ambiguous. There are 12 residues in the CDR3. The V and J ends lost 0 bases and 3 bases respectively, with 2 bases between them. Germline assignment: CDR1 GTSNPN and CDR2 SVGIG (reference sequence). The CDR3 sequence is CAWSVANEKLFF. DNA for the CDR3: TGTGCCTGGAGTGTGGCTAATGAAAAACTGTTTTTT.

The rearrangement uses TRBV2 and TRBJ1-2; no clear D. Germline-derived CDR1 and CDR2 are SNHLY and FYNNEI. The CDR3 has 12 amino acids. V was cut by 4 bases and J by 5 bases, with 8 bases left in between. The CDR3 sequence is CASSVHRYGYTF. The CDR3 region has the DNA TGTGCCAGCAGTGTGCACCGTTATGGCTACACCTTC.